Listed below are T cell receptor beta chains from one sample, sequenced in a study of blood T cells in healthy people across ages. TCRdb independently ran MiXCR on the 5' RACE reads; one entry per CDR3 protein. The sample comprises 1.5 million to 2 million distinct CDR3 sequences, 28% of which are singletons, and about 8% rests with the top ten. Sequenced input: blood. The receptors were gathered from a woman aged 25-40 years in good health. The CDR3 runs from the conserved cysteine through the conserved F or W. D genes are given only for firm matches. A row's size may be missing; if present it is once, few, many or a size class.

-	TRBV7-9	TRBD1	TRBJ1-3	TGTGCCAGCAGCTCGACGACAGGGGGACACACCATATATTTT	CASSSTTGGHTIYF
many	TRBV3-1	-	TRBJ2-7	TGTGCCAGCAGCCGACAGGCTCCCTACGAGCAGTACTTC	CASSRQAPYEQYF
-	TRBV12-5	TRBD2	TRBJ2-1	TGTGCTAGTGGACGGACTAGCGGGAACTACAATGAGCAGTTCTTC	CASGRTSGNYNEQFF
-	TRBV11-2	TRBD1	TRBJ1-1	TGTGCCAGCAGTACCGTCTCGGGACAGCCGAACACTGAAGCTTTCTTT	CASSTVSGQPNTEAFF
many	TRBV4-3	TRBD2	TRBJ2-7	TGCGCCAGCAGCCTCCGATGGACTAGTCTCGACGAGCAGTACTTC	CASSLRWTSLDEQYF
few	TRBV20-1	-	TRBJ1-5	TGCAGTGCCCGCCCCTTGGAGATCAATCAGCCCCAGCATTTT	CSARPLEINQPQHF
-	TRBV5-1	TRBD2	TRBJ2-2	TGCGCCAGCCGGCCTAGCGGGGGTTCCGGGGAGCTGTTTTTT	CASRPSGGSGELFF
-	TRBV25-1	-	TRBJ1-4	TGTGCCAGCAGTGGTAACTTGGAAAAACTGTTTTTT	CASSGNLEKLFF
-	TRBV20-1	TRBD2	TRBJ2-2	TGCAGTGCTGGGGGGGTAGGGACCGGGGAGCTGTTTTTT	CSAGGVGTGELFF
few	TRBV7-9	-	TRBJ2-4	TGTGCCAGCAGCTTATTAGACGGGCCTGGGGCTTACTTC	CASSLLDGPGAYF
-	TRBV10-3	TRBD1	TRBJ1-1	TGTGCCATCAGGGTTACAGGGGTAACCGCTGAAGCTTTCTTT	CAIRVTGVTAEAFF
-	TRBV6-1	-	TRBJ2-4	TGTGCCAGCAGTGAAGTGGAGGGTACGGCCAAAAACATTCAGTGCTTC	CASSEVEGTAKNIQCF
-	TRBV10-3	-	TRBJ2-3	TGTGCCATCAGTGAGTCGGGCAGTCCCGTAGATACGCAGTATTTT	CAISESGSPVDTQYF
few	TRBV7-2	-	TRBJ1-4	TGTGCCAGCAGCTCAGCCGGTACAGCGGGTGAAAAACTGTTTTTT	CASSSAGTAGEKLFF
many	TRBV10-3	-	TRBJ2-5	TGTGCCATCAGTGAAGGCTCAACGTGGGAGACCCAGTACTTC	CAISEGSTWETQYF
-	TRBV12-3/TRBV12-4	TRBD1	TRBJ1-2	TGTGCCAGCAGTCCTGGTCGGGACAGGGTCCGTCTAAACTATGGCTACACCTTC	CASSPGRDRVRLNYGYTF
-	TRBV2	-	TRBJ2-7	TGTGCCAGCAGTGAACACTTTACCTACGAGCAGTACTTC	CASSEHFTYEQYF
-	TRBV5-1	TRBD1	TRBJ2-1	TGCGCCAGCAGCGTGGGACAGCAGGTGGGTGAGCAGTTCTTC	CASSVGQQVGEQFF
many	TRBV6-4	-	TRBJ2-3	TGTGCCAGCAGTGATGGTTCAGATACGCAGTATTTT	CASSDGSDTQYF
few	TRBV3-1	-	TRBJ2-1	TGTGCCAGCAGCCAAGATGGGCGCCGCCATGAGCAGTTCTTC	CASSQDGRRHEQFF
-	TRBV9	TRBD2	TRBJ2-1	TGTGCCAGCAGCGTAGGCGGCGGGAGTCGGTACAATGAGCAGTTCTTC	CASSVGGGSRYNEQFF
few	TRBV28	-	TRBJ1-2	TGTGCCAGCAGGCCGTCCGTCTATGGCTACACCTTC	CASRPSVYGYTF
-	TRBV7-6	TRBD2	TRBJ2-3	TGTGCCAGCAGGGTAGCGGGGGGGCCCCTCGGGGCGCAGTATTTT	CASRVAGGPLGAQYF
-	TRBV3-1	-	TRBJ2-3	TGTGCCAGCAGCCACCGTAGAAATACGCAGTATTTT	CASSHRRNTQYF
few	TRBV20-1	-	TRBJ2-5	TGTTCCGGACCTTGGAAAGAGACCCAGTACTTC	CSGPWKETQYF
few	TRBV30	-	TRBJ1-2	TGTGCCTGGAGTGTAATAATGCCGGACGGCTACACCTTC	CAWSVIMPDGYTF
-	TRBV7-3	-	TRBJ2-3	TGTGCCGGCAGCGAGAGATCAGATACGCAGTATTTT	CAGSERSDTQYF
-	TRBV5-1	TRBD1	TRBJ2-7	TGCGCCAGCAGCGACGGGACAGGGAAGTACTACGAGCAGTACTTC	CASSDGTGKYYEQYF
few	TRBV5-5	TRBD1	TRBJ2-3	TGTGCCAGCAGCCCAGAACAGGGGGCAGATACGCAGTATTTT	CASSPEQGADTQYF
-	TRBV4-3	-	TRBJ2-1	TGCGCCAGCAGCCAAGGACCGCGACGTACATTGAATGAGCAGTTCTTC	CASSQGPRRTLNEQFF
few	TRBV6-5	-	TRBJ1-1	TGTGCCAGCAGTTACTCAAGTAATACTGAAGCTTTCTTT	CASSYSSNTEAFF
-	TRBV6-2/TRBV6-3	-	TRBJ2-4	TGTGCCAGCAGTTACTCGCGCGGGCAGGGGACGATGATAGCCAAAAACATTCAGTACTTC	CASSYSRGQGTMIAKNIQYF
-	TRBV7-2	-	TRBJ2-7	TGTGCCAGCAGCTCCGACAAGGGACTTATGTACTTCTACGAGCAGTACTTC	CASSSDKGLMYFYEQYF
many	TRBV12-3/TRBV12-4	TRBD2	TRBJ2-5	TGTGCCAGCAGTCAAACCGGGACTATCCAAGAGACCCAGTACTTC	CASSQTGTIQETQYF
-	TRBV11-2	TRBD1	TRBJ1-2	TGTGCCAGCAGCTTAGTAATACAGGGGGCCCACACCTTC	CASSLVIQGAHTF
-	TRBV5-1	-	TRBJ1-3	TGCGCCAGCAGGTTGGGAGCTTCAGGGAACACCATATATTTT	CASRLGASGNTIYF
many	TRBV4-3	-	TRBJ2-5	TGCGCCAGCAGCCAAGAAGGGACGCGCGAGACCCAGTACTTC	CASSQEGTRETQYF
few	TRBV7-9	-	TRBJ2-7	TGTGCCAGCAGTTGGCCGGGACTCAGCTCCTACGAGCAGTACTTC	CASSWPGLSSYEQYF
-	TRBV18	-	TRBJ1-5	TGTGCCAGCTCACCGAGGGGGGTCGAAACGTACCAACATCAGCCCCAGCATTTT	CASSPRGVETYQHQPQHF
-	TRBV7-9	-	TRBJ2-3	TGTGCCAGCAGCTCACTGGACATGATGGGCCGTACGCAGTATTTT	CASSSLDMMGRTQYF
few	TRBV12-3/TRBV12-4	-	TRBJ2-3	TGTGCCAGCAGCCTCCTTCTAGCTACTAGCACAGATACGCAGTATTTT	CASSLLLATSTDTQYF
many	TRBV7-8	TRBD1	TRBJ2-6	TGTGCCAGCAGCTTAGAGAGGGGGCGAGGGGCCAACGTCCTGACTTTC	CASSLERGRGANVLTF
-	TRBV6-2/TRBV6-3	TRBD1	TRBJ2-1	TGTGCCAGCAGTTACCCACCGGGACAGGGTTACCATGAGCAGTTCTTC	CASSYPPGQGYHEQFF
few	TRBV4-1	-	TRBJ1-3	TGCGCCAGCAGCCAAGTGGAAGGAAGCACCATATATTTT	CASSQVEGSTIYF
-	TRBV5-1	-	TRBJ2-7	TGCGCCAGCAGTCGATGGGCCAGCTCCTACGAGCAGTACTTC	CASSRWASSYEQYF